The clone carrying this TCR beta chain has a single count. Antigen: not known. This entry comes from a study of T cell responses to AZD1222 COVID-19 vaccine. This table comes from immunoSEQ multiplex PCR, and its TCRdb copy is limited to in-frame clones, with some not included. The repertoire holds about 110,000 clones, with around 90% as singletons. Study-wide results and caveats: Baseline testing showed seropositivity in only a handful of AZD1222 recipients. Spike-spanning, vaccine-associated CD4 TCRs were dominant at 160-218 and 743-854.

The V end was cut by 4 bases, the J end by 5 bases, with 12 bases between. CDR1 is LGHDT and CDR2 is YNNKEL in the germline V gene (reference sequence). CDR3 length: 14 residues. The gene calls are TRBV3-1 (or the pseudogene TRBV3-2) and TRBJ2-1; no definite D call. The sample was peripheral blood, taken on day 0 of AZD1222 vaccination. The TCR comes from an adult in good health. The CDR3 DNA follows: TGTGCCAGCAGCCTTCGCGACGGTGACAATGAGCAGTTCTTC. Translating it yields CASSLRDGDNEQFF.